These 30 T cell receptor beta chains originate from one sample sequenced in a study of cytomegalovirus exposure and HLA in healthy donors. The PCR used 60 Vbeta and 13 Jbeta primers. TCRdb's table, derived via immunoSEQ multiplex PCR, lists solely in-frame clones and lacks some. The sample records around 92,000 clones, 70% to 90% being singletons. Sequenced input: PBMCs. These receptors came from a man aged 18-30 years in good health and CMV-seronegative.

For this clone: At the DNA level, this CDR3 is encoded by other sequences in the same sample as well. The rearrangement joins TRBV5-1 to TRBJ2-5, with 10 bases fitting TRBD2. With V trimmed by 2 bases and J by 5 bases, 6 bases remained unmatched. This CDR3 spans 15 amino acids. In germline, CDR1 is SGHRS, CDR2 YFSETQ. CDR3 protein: CASSFTAGGPETQYF. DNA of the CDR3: TGCGCCAGCAGCTTTACAGCGGGAGGGCCGGAGACCCAGTACTTC. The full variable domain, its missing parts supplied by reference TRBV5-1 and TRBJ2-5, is KAGVTQTPRYLIKTRGQQVTLSCSPISGHRSVSWYQQTPGQGLQFLFEYFSETQRNKGNFPGRFSGRQFSNSRSEMNVSTLELGDSALYLCASSFTAGGPETQYFGPGTRLLVL.

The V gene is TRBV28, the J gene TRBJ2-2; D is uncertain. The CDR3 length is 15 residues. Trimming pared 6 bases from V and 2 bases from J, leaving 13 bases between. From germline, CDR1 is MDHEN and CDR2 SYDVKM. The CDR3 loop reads CASRRETSNTGELFF. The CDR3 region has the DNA TGTGCCAGCAGACGAGAAACGTCTAACACCGGGGAGCTGTTTTTT.

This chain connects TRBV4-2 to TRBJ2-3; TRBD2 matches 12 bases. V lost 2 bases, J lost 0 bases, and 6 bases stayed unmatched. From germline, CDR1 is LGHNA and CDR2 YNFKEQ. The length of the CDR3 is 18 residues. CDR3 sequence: CASSQYTSGGTSTDTQYF. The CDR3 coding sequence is TGTGCCAGCAGCCAATACACTAGCGGGGGGACTAGCACAGATACGCAGTATTTT.

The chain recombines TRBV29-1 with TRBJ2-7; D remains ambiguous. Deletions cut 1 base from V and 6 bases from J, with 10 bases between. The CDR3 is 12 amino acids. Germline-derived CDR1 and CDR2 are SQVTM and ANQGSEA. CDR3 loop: CSVEVGWFEQYF. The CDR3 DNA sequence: TGCAGCGTTGAAGTCGGTTGGTTCGAGCAGTACTTC.

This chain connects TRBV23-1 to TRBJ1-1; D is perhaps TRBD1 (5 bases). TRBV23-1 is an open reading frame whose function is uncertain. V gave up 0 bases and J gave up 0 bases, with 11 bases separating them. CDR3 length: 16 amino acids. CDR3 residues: CASSQSPGSMNTEAFF. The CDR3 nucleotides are TGCGCCAGCAGTCAATCCCCAGGGTCTATGAACACTGAAGCTTTCTTT.

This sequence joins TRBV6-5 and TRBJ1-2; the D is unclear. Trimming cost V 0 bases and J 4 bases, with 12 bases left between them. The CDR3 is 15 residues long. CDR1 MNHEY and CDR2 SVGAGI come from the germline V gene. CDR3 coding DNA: TGTGCCAGCAGTTACTCCCTCGAGGCGCTCTATGGCTACACCTTC. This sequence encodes CASSYSLEALYGYTF.

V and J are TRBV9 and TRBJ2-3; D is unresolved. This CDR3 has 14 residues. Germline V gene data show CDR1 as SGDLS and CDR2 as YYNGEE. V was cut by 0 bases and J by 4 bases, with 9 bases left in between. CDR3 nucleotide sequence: TGTGCCAGCAGCGTAGGATTGGCTCCAGATACGCAGTATTTT. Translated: CASSVGLAPDTQYF.

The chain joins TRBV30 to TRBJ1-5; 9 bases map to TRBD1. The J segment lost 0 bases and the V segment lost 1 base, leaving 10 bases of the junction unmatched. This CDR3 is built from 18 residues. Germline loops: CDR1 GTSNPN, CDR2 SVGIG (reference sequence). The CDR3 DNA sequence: TGTGCCTGGAGTGGGGGGACAGGGCGAAAGTATAGCAATCAGCCCCAGCATTTT. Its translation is CAWSGGTGRKYSNQPQHF. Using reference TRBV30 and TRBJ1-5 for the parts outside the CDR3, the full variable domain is SQTIHQWPATLVQPVGSPLSLECTVEGTSNPNLYWYRQAAGRGLQLLFYSVGIGQISSEVPQNLSASRPQDRQFILSSKKLLLSDSGFYLCAWSGGTGRKYSNQPQHFGDGTRLSIL.

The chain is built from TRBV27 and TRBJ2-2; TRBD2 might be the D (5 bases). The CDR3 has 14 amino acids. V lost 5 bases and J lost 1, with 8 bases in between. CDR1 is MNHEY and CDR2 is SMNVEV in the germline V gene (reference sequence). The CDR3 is CASSHGLNTGELFF. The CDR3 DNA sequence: TGTGCCAGCAGTCACGGACTGAACACCGGGGAGCTGTTTTTT.

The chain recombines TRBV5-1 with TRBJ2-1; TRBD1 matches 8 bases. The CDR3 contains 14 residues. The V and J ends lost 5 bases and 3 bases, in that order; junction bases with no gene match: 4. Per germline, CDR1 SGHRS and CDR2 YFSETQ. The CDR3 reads CASRIQGDYNEQFF. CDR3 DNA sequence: TGCGCCAGCAGGATACAGGGGGACTACAATGAGCAGTTCTTC.

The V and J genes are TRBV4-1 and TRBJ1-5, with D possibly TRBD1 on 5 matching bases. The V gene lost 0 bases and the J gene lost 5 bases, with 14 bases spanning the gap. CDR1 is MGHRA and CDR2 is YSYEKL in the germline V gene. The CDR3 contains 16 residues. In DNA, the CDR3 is TGCGCCAGCAGCCAAGATGGGTCAGGGAGGTATCAGCCCCAGCATTTT. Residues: CASSQDGSGRYQPQHF.

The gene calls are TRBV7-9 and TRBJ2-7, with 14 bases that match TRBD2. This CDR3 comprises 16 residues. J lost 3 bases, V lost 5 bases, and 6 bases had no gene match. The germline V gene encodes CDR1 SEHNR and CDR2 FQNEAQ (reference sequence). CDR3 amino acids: CASSRFGTSGGYEQYF. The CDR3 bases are TGTGCCAGCAGCCGTTTCGGGACTAGCGGGGGCTACGAGCAGTACTTC.

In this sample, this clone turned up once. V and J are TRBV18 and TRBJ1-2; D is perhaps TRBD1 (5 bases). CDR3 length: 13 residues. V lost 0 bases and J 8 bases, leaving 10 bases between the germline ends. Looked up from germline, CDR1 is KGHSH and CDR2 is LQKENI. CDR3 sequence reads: CASSPPGGAGYTF. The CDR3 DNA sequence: TGTGCCAGCTCACCACCGGGCGGGGCGGGCTACACCTTC.

The CDR3 sequence: CSVSSLSSYEQYF. Here the CDR3 DNA reads TGCAGCGTTTCGTCTCTTAGCTCCTACGAGCAGTACTTC. The V and J genes are TRBV29-1 and TRBJ2-7; no clear D gene. Germline V gives CDR1 SQVTM, CDR2 ANQGSEA. The length of the CDR3 is 13 residues. V was cut by 5 bases and J by 0 bases, with 11 bases left in between.

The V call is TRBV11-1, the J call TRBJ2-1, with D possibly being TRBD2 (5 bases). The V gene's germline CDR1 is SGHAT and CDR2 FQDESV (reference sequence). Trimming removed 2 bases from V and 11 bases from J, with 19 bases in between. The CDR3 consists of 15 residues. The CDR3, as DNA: TGTGCCAGCAGCTTACGATTAGAGTTAGCGTCGAAGCAGTTCTTC. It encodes CASSLRLELASKQFF.

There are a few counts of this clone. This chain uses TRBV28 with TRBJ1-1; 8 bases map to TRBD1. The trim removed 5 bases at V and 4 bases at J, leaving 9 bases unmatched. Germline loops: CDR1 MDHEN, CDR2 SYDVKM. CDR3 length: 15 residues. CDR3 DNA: TGTGCCAGCAGTCTCGGACAGGGATTCCGCACTGAAGCTTTCTTT. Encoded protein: CASSLGQGFRTEAFF.

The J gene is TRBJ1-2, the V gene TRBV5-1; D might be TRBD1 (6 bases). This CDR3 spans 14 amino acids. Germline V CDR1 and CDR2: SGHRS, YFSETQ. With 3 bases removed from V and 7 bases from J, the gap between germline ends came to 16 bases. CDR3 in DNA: TGCGCCAGCAGCTCGCGGACCGTCAGGGGTGGCTACACCTTC. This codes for CASSSRTVRGGYTF. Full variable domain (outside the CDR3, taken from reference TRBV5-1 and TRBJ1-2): KAGVTQTPRYLIKTRGQQVTLSCSPISGHRSVSWYQQTPGQGLQFLFEYFSETQRNKGNFPGRFSGRQFSNSRSEMNVSTLELGDSALYLCASSSRTVRGGYTFGSGTRLTVV.

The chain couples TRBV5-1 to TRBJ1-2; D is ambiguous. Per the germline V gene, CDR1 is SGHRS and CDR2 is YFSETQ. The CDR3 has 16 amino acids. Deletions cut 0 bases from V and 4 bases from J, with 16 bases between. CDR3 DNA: TGCGCCAGCAGCTTGGCGGAGGGAATGCTACCCTATGGCTACACCTTC. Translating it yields CASSLAEGMLPYGYTF.

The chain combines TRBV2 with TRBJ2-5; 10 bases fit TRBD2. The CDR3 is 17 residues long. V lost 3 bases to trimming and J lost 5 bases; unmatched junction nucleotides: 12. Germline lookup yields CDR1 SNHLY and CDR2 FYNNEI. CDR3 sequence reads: CASSERIAGGIRETQYF. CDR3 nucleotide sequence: TGTGCCAGCAGTGAGAGGATAGCGGGGGGAATCAGGGAGACCCAGTACTTC.

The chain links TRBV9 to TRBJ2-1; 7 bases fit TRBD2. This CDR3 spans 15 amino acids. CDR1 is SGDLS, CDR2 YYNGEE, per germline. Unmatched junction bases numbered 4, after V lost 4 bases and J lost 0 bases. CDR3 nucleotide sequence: TGTGCCAGCAGCCCTGGGGGGGGCTCCTACAATGAGCAGTTCTTC. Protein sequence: CASSPGGGSYNEQFF.

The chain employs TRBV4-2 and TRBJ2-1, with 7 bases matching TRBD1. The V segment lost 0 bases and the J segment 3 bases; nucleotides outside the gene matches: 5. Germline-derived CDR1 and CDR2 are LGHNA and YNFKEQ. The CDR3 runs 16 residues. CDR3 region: CASSQDLRQGYNEQFF. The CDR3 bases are TGTGCCAGCAGCCAAGATTTGAGACAGGGCTACAATGAGCAGTTCTTC.

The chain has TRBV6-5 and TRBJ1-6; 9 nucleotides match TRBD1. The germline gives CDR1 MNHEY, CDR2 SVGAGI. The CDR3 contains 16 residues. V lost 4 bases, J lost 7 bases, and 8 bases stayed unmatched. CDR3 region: CASSSLPTGGNSPLHF. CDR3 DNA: TGTGCCAGCAGTTCACTCCCGACAGGGGGAAATTCACCCCTCCACTTT.

The CDR3 coding sequence is TGTGCCAGCAGTCGAGCGGACAGGGTCGCTCAGCCCCAGCATTTT. Translated, it gives CASSRADRVAQPQHF. The rearrangement links TRBV6-1 to TRBJ1-5, with TRBD1 matching 8 bases. CDR1 and CDR2 (germline): MNHNS, SASEGT. The CDR3 extends over 15 amino acids. The J segment lost 6 bases and the V segment lost 5 bases, leaving 9 bases of the junction unmatched.

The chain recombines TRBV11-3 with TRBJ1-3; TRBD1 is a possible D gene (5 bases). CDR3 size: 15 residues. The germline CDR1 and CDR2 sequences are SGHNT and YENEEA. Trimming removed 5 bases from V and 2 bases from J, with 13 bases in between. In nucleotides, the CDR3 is TGTGCCAGCAGCAAAGACAGTAGACCTGGAAACACCATATATTTT. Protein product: CASSKDSRPGNTIYF. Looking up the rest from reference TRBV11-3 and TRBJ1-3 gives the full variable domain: EAGVVQSPRYKIIEKKQPVAFWCNPISGHNTLYWYLQNLGQGPELLIRYENEEAVDDSQLPKDRFSAERLKGVDSTLKIQPAELGDSAVYLCASSKDSRPGNTIYFGEGSWLTVV.

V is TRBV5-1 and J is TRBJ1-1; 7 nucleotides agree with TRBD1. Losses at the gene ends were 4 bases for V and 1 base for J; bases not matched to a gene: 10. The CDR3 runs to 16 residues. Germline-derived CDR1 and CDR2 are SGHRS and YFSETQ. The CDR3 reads CASSVTGMLSNTEAFF. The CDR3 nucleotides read TGCGCCAGCAGCGTGACAGGGATGCTATCGAACACTGAAGCTTTCTTT.

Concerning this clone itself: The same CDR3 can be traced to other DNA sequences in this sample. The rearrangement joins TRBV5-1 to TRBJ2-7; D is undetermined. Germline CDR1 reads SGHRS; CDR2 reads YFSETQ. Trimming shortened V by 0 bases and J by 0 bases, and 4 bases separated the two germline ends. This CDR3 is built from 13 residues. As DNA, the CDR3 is TGCGCCAGCAGCTTGGATAACTCCTACGAGCAGTACTTC. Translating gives CASSLDNSYEQYF.

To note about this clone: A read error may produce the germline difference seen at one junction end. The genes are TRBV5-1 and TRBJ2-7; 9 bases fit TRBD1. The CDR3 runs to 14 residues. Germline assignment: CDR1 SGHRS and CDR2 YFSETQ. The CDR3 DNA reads TGCGCCAGCACCTTGGGACAGGGTTTCGACGAGCAGTACTTC. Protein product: CASTLGQGFDEQYF.

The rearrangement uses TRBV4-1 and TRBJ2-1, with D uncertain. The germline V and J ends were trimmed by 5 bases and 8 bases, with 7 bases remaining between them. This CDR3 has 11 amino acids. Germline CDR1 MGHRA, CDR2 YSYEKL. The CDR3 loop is CASSVLDEQFF. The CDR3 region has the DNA TGCGCCAGCAGCGTCCTCGATGAGCAGTTCTTC.

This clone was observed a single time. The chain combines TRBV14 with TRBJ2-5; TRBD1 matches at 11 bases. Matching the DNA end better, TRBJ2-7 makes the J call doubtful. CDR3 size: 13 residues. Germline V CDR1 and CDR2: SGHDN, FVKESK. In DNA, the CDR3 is TGTGCCACCTCCGGGACAGGGGGCTACGAGCAGTACTTC. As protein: CATSGTGGYEQYF.

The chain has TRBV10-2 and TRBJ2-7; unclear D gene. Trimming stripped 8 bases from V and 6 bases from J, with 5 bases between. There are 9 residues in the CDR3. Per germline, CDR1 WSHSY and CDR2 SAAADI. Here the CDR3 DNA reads TGCGCCAGCGGGCCCGAGCAGTACTTC. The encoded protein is CASGPEQYF.